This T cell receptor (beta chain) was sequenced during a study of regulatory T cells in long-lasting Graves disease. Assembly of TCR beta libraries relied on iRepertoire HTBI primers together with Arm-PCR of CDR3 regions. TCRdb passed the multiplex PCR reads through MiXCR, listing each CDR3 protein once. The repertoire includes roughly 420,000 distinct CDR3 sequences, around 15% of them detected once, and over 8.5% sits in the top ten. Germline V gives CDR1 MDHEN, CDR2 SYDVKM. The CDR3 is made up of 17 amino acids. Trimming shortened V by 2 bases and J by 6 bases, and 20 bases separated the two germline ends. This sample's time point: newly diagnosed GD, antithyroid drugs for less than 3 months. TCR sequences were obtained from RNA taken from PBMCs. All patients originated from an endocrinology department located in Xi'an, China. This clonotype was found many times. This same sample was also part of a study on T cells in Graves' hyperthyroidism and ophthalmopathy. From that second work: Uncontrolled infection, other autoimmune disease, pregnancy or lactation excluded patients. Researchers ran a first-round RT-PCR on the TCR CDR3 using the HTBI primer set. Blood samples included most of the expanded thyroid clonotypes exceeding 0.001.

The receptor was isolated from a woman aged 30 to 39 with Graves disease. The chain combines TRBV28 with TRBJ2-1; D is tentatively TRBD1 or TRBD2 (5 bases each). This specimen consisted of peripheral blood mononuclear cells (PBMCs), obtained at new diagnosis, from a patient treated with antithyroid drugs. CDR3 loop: CASSLNGFWGSGNEQFF. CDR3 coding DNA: TGTGCCAGCAGTTTAAATGGGTTCTGGGGGAGCGGCAATGAGCAGTTCTTC.